This TCR beta chain was profiled in a study of T cell repertoires in cytomegalovirus infection. This clonotype occurred many times. V was trimmed by 6 bases and J by 1 base, leaving 10 bases between them. This CDR3 region has 13 residues. Germline V gene data show CDR1 as MNHNS and CDR2 as SASEGT. Each CDR3 protein is one row after TCRdb ran MiXCR on the reads. This table holds around 450,000 distinct CDR3 sequences, roughly 12% found once. The TCR was taken from a human donor in good health (CMV status not recorded). Some clones in this sample may be carry-over from other donors' samples. The sequenced material came from PBMCs. This chain links TRBV6-1 with TRBJ2-7, with a weak D call TRBD1 (6 bases). The CDR3 spells CASRGDNSYEQYF. The CDR3 nucleotides are TGTGCCAGCAGGGGGGACAATTCCTACGAGCAGTACTTC.